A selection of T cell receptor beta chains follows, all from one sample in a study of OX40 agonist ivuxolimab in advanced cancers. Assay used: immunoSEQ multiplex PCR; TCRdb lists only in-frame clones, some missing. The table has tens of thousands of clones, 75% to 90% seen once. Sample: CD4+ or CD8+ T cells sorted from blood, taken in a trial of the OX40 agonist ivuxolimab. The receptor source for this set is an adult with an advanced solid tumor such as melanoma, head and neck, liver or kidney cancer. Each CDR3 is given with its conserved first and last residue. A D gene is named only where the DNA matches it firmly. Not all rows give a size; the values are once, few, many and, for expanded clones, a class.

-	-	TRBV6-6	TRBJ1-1	CASSYSSRGDTEAFF	TGTGCCAGCAGTTACTCAAGCAGGGGTGACACTGAAGCTTTCTTT
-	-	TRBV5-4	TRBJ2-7	CASSLAVPPYEQYF	TGTGCCAGCAGCTTGGCAGTGCCCCCCTACGAGCAGTACTTC
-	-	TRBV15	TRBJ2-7	CATSGRTGQGGPHEQYF	TGTGCCACCAGCGGGAGGACAGGCCAGGGGGGTCCCCACGAGCAGTACTTC
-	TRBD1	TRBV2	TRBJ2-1	CASSNRGRPGGSYNEQFF	TGTGCCAGCAGCAACAGGGGGCGGCCCGGGGGTTCCTACAATGAGCAGTTCTTC
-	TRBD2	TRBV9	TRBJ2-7	CASSVGTRSYEQYF	TGTGCCAGCAGCGTAGGGACTAGATCCTACGAGCAGTACTTC
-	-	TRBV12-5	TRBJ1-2	CASGLGSGYSYGYTF	TGTGCTAGTGGTTTGGGATCGGGGTACAGCTATGGCTACACCTTC
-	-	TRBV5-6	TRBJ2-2	CASSTPTFSGELFF	TGTGCCAGCAGCACCCCGACGTTTTCGGGGGAGCTGTTTTTT
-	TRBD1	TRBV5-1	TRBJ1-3	CASTTGGGRGGNTIYF	TGCGCCAGCACCACAGGGGGAGGACGGGGAGGAAACACCATATATTTT
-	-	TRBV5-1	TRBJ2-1	CASSLAGTPQDEQFF	TGCGCCAGCAGCTTGGCGGGGACTCCTCAAGATGAGCAGTTCTTC
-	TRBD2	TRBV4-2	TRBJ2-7	CASSQAGGSSYEQYF	TGTGCCAGCAGCCAAGCGGGCGGGAGCTCCTACGAGCAGTACTTC
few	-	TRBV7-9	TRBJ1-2	CASSLGGGQGGYTF	TGTGCCAGCAGCCTCGGCGGGGGTCAGGGTGGCTACACCTTC
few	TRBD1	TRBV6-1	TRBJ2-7	CASKDRGWALLF	TGTGCCAGCAAGGACAGGGGTTGGGCACTCCTCTTC
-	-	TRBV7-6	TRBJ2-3	CASSLRASIMGTDTQYF	TGTGCCAGCAGCTTACGGGCTTCAATAATGGGCACAGATACGCAGTATTTT
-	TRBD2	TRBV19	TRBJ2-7	CASSIGWGGPQNPSYEQYF	TGTGCCAGTAGTATTGGATGGGGGGGACCCCAGAACCCTTCCTACGAGCAGTACTTC
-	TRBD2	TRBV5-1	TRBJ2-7	CASSLAGGSYEQYF	TGCGCCAGCAGCTTGGCCGGGGGGTCCTACGAGCAGTACTTC
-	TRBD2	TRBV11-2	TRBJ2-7	CASSSGLAGDEQYF	TGTGCCAGCAGCTCGGGACTAGCGGGGGACGAGCAGTACTTC
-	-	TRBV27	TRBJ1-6	CASSLRWRGSDSPLHF	TGTGCCAGCAGTTTAAGGTGGAGGGGTAGCGATTCACCCCTCCACTTT
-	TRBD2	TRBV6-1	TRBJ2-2	CASRLLAGGPGELFF	TGTGCCAGCAGATTACTAGCGGGGGGGCCCGGGGAGCTGTTTTTT
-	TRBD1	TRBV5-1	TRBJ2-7	CASSLIQGWEQYF	TGCGCCAGCAGCTTGATACAGGGGTGGGAGCAGTACTTC
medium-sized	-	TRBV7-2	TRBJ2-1	CASSSVRSRQFF	TGTGCCAGCAGCTCCGTTCGAAGTCGGCAGTTCTTC
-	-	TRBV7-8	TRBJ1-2	CASSLESAYTF	TGTGCCAGCAGCTTAGAGAGTGCCTACACCTTC
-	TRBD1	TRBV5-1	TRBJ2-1	CASRWTGLGDEQFF	TGCGCCAGCAGGTGGACAGGGTTGGGCGATGAGCAGTTCTTC
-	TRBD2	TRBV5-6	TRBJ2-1	CASTETSRFNEQFF	TGTGCCAGCACAGAGACTAGCCGTTTCAATGAGCAGTTCTTC
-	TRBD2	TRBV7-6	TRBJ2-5	CATGGAGGQETQYF	TGTGCCACCGGAGGTGCGGGGGGCCAAGAGACCCAGTACTTC
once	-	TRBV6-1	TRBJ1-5	CASSEAAGGGDQPQHF	TGTGCCAGCAGTGAAGCCGCGGGGGGGGGAGATCAGCCCCAGCATTTT
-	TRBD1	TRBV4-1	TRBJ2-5	CASSQPTGGRKETQYF	TGCGCCAGCAGCCAGCCCACAGGGGGCCGGAAAGAGACCCAGTACTTC
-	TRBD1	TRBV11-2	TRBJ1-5	CASSGGTAGDQPQHF	TGTGCCAGCAGCGGTGGGACAGCCGGGGATCAGCCCCAGCATTTT
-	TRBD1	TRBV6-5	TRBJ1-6	CASRRGQVVGSPLHF	TGTGCCAGCAGAAGGGGACAGGTGGTCGGTTCACCCCTCCACTTT
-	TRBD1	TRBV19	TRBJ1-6	CASTQRDSYNSPLHF	TGTGCCAGTACCCAACGGGACAGCTATAATTCACCCCTCCACTTT
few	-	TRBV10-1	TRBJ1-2	CASSEVGGYTF	TGCGCCAGCAGTGAAGTGGGTGGCTACACCTTC
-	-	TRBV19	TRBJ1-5	CASLPYKSANQPQHF	TGTGCCAGCCTCCCGTATAAGTCGGCCAATCAGCCCCAGCATTTT
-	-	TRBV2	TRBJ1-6	CASSETVVPNSPLHF	TGTGCCAGCAGTGAAACCGTGGTGCCCAATTCACCCCTCCACTTT
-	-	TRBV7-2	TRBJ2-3	CASRDGGTDTQYF	TGTGCCAGCAGGGACGGCGGCACAGATACGCAGTATTTT
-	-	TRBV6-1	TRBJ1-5	CASRRVSNQPQHF	TGTGCCAGCAGGAGGGTAAGCAATCAGCCCCAGCATTTT
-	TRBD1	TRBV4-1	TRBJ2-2	CASSQKGTGGTGELFF	TGCGCCAGCAGCCAGAAAGGGACAGGGGGGACCGGGGAGCTGTTTTTT
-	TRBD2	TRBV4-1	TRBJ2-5	CASSRADGLEDSQYF	TGCGCCAGCAGCCGGGCAGACGGACTAGAGGACTCCCAGTACTTC
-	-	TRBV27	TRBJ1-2	CASSLQGADYGYTF	TGTGCCAGCAGTTTACAGGGTGCTGACTATGGCTACACCTTC
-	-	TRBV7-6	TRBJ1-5	CASSPIGQPQHF	TGTGCCAGCAGCCCGATAGGTCAGCCCCAGCATTTT
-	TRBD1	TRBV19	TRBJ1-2	CASNQGAGGYTF	TGTGCCAGTAACCAGGGGGCAGGTGGCTACACCTTC
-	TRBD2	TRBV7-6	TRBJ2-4	CASSPLAELAKNIQYF	TGTGCCAGCAGCCCACTAGCGGAGCTAGCCAAAAACATTCAGTACTTC
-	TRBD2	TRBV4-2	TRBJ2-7	CASSQAGLAGPKIGQYF	TGTGCCAGCAGCCAGGCGGGACTAGCGGGGCCTAAGATCGGGCAGTACTTC
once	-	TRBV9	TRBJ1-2	CASSVEGQGFSGYTF	TGTGCCAGCAGCGTAGAGGGTCAGGGATTCTCTGGCTACACCTTC
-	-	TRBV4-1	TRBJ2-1	CASSLSVYEQFF	TGCGCCAGCAGCCTTAGCGTCTATGAGCAGTTCTTC
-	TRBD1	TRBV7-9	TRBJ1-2	CASSPGTGRHFTF	TGTGCCAGCAGCCCGGGGACAGGCCGCCATTTCACCTTC
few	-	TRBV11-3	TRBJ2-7	CASQVSSRAEQYF	TGTGCCAGCCAAGTCTCCTCGCGGGCCGAGCAGTACTTC
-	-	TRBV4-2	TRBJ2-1	CASSQDPQNYNEQFF	TGTGCCAGCAGCCAAGATCCACAGAACTACAATGAGCAGTTCTTC
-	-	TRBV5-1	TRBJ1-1	CASSLSHNGDLNTEAFF	TGCGCCAGCAGCTTAAGTCATAACGGGGACCTGAACACTGAAGCTTTCTTT
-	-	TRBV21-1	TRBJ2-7	CASSKGWRFSYEQYF	TGTGCCAGCAGCAAAGGTTGGCGATTCTCCTACGAGCAGTACTTC
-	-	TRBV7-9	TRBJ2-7	CASSHRRLAIDEQYF	TGTGCCAGCAGCCATAGACGGCTAGCGATCGACGAGCAGTACTTC
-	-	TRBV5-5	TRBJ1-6	CASSLSGEHYNSPLHF	TGTGCCAGCAGCCTCTCAGGGGAACACTATAATTCACCCCTCCACTTT
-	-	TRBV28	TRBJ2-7	CASKRQGYEQYF	TGTGCCAGCAAAAGGCAGGGATACGAGCAGTACTTC
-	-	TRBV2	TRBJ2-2	CASSERWSGSPRAGELFF	TGTGCCAGCAGTGAACGATGGTCTGGAAGTCCGCGGGCCGGGGAGCTGTTTTTT